Listed below are T cell receptor beta chains from one sample, sequenced in a study of blood T cell repertoires in COVID-19. Only in-frame clones appear in the TCRdb table, and some are missing; sequencing was by immunoSEQ multiplex PCR. The repertoire includes more than 60,000 clones, around 90% of them detected once, and less than 6.5% sits in the top ten. The specimen was peripheral blood. Receptor source: a man aged 50 to 60 with acute or convalescent COVID-19. Each CDR3 is given with its conserved first and last residue. D genes are given only for firm matches. Rows give clone size only sometimes, using once, few, many, or a class for an expanded clone.

TRBJ1-6,.,.,TRBV15,CATRRGQPNSPLHF,TGTGCCACCAGAAGGGGCCAGCCAAATTCACCCCTCCACTTT
TRBJ1-2,.,TRBD1,TRBV6-4,CARGAGQGNYGYTF,TGTGCCAGAGGAGCGGGACAGGGGAATTATGGCTACACCTTC
TRBJ1-5,.,TRBD1,TRBV6-5,CASSPTGDGNQPQHF,TGTGCCAGCAGCCCGACAGGGGATGGCAATCAGCCCCAGCATTTT
TRBJ1-1,once,.,TRBV28,CASTTVNTEAFF,TGTGCCAGCACAACTGTGAACACTGAAGCTTTCTTT
TRBJ2-7,.,.,TRBV29-1,CSVVGGSSYEQYF,TGCAGCGTTGTGGGGGGTTCTTCCTACGAGCAGTACTTC
TRBJ1-6,.,.,TRBV25-1,CASSEYTPGSYNSPLHF,TGTGCCAGCAGTGAATATACCCCAGGCTCCTATAATTCACCCCTCCACTTT
TRBJ2-1,.,.,TRBV5-1,CKQGYNEQFF,TGCAAACAGGGCTACAATGAGCAGTTCTTC
TRBJ1-2,.,.,TRBV5-1,CASSLAGQGRAWGYTF,TGCGCCAGCAGCTTGGCCGGGCAGGGTAGGGCATGGGGCTACACCTTC
TRBJ1-2,.,TRBD1,TRBV12-3/TRBV12-4,CASSTGDYGYTF,TGTGCCAGCAGTACAGGGGATTATGGCTACACCTTC
TRBJ2-7,.,.,TRBV11-2,CASSFLPVQVGGEQYF,TGTGCCAGCAGCTTCCTACCAGTTCAGGTTGGAGGCGAGCAGTACTTC
TRBJ2-4,.,.,TRBV19,CASSIKVRALAKNIQYF,TGTGCCAGTAGTATTAAAGTCAGGGCGCTAGCCAAAAACATTCAGTACTTC
TRBJ1-1,.,TRBD1,TRBV6-5,CASSYRGTGLNTEAFF,TGTGCCAGCAGTTACCGTGGGACAGGATTAAACACTGAAGCTTTCTTT
TRBJ1-5,.,.,TRBV6-5,CASSPTGFNQPQHF,TGTGCCAGCAGTCCGACAGGCTTCAATCAGCCCCAGCATTTT
TRBJ2-1,.,TRBD1,TRBV27,CASYDRGSRGSNEQFF,TGTGCCAGCTACGACAGGGGGAGTAGGGGGTCCAATGAGCAGTTCTTC
TRBJ1-6,.,.,TRBV6-1,CASSEDMGPYNSPLHF,TGTGCCAGCAGTGAGGATATGGGGCCCTATAATTCACCCCTCCACTTT
TRBJ2-5,.,TRBD2,TRBV4-1,CASSQDFLPRGSQETQYF,TGCGCCAGCAGCCAAGACTTTCTCCCGCGGGGGTCCCAAGAGACCCAGTACTTC
TRBJ2-2,.,TRBD2,TRBV7-2,CASSLVGASGRLNTGELFF,TGTGCCAGCAGCTTAGTTGGGGCTAGCGGGAGATTGAACACCGGGGAGCTGTTTTTT
TRBJ2-5,.,.,TRBV21-1,CASSKEAAGQGAKETQYF,TGTGCCAGCAGCAAAGAGGCGGCGGGACAGGGGGCTAAAGAGACCCAGTACTTC
TRBJ2-5,.,.,TRBV18,CASSPTGETQYF,TGTGCCAGCTCACCAACCGGGGAGACCCAGTACTTC
TRBJ2-5,.,TRBD2,TRBV7-9,CASTSWTSGVQETQYF,TGTGCCAGCACCTCTTGGACTAGCGGAGTCCAAGAGACCCAGTACTTC
TRBJ1-4,.,TRBD1,TRBV4-1,CASSQGSGTGNEKLFF,TGCGCCAGCAGCCAAGGATCTGGGACAGGGAATGAAAAACTGTTTTTT
TRBJ2-7,.,.,TRBV5-6,CASSLEQGQREQYF,TGTGCCAGCAGCTTGGAACAGGGCCAGCGCGAGCAGTACTTC
TRBJ1-4,.,TRBD1,TRBV6-6,CASKGGDRGEKLFF,TGTGCCAGCAAGGGGGGGGACAGGGGTGAAAAACTGTTTTTT
TRBJ1-2,few,TRBD1,TRBV6-5,CASTRQGINNYGYTF,TGTGCCAGCACCCGACAGGGGATTAATAACTATGGCTACACCTTC